This entry lists 32 T cell receptor beta chains sequenced from one sample in a study of blood T cell repertoires in COVID-19. TCRdb's table, derived via immunoSEQ multiplex PCR, lists solely in-frame clones and lacks some. This table holds over 200,000 clones, approximately 82% found once. Sequenced: peripheral blood. These TCRs come from a man older than 75 with acute or convalescent COVID-19.

The rearrangement joins TRBV5-1 to TRBJ1-1; the match to TRBD1 covers 8 bases. The V segment lost 7 bases and the J segment 4 bases; nucleotides outside the gene matches: 9. Germline lookup yields CDR1 SGHRS and CDR2 YFSETQ. CDR3 length equals 14 residues. DNA for the CDR3: TGCGCCAGCGGGGAAAGGACAGGGAGCACTGAAGCTTTCTTT. Its translation is CASGERTGSTEAFF.

CDR3 residues: CASNAQGAGYGYTF. DNA of the CDR3: TGTGCCAGCAATGCCCAGGGGGCCGGCTATGGCTACACCTTC. The V and J genes are TRBV28 and TRBJ1-2; 8 bases fit TRBD1. The germline V gene has CDR1 MDHEN and CDR2 SYDVKM. V gave up 7 bases and J gave up 4 bases; unmatched junction bases: 8. The CDR3 sequence is 14 residues long.

The V gene is TRBV10-3, the J gene TRBJ1-4, with 7 bases lining up with TRBD1. The CDR3 length is 15 residues. Germline CDR1 reads ENHRY; CDR2 reads SYGVKD. The V gene end was trimmed by 0 bases and the J gene end by 5 bases; junction bases not matched to a gene: 3. CDR3 protein: CAISESEDRNEKLFF. Written as DNA, the CDR3 is TGTGCCATCAGTGAGTCAGAGGACAGGAATGAAAAACTGTTTTTT.

This clone was counted once. The chain recombines TRBV7-8 with TRBJ2-2, with 9 bases fitting TRBD1. V gave up 3 bases and J gave up 0 bases; unmatched junction bases: 5. Germline CDR1 and CDR2: SGHVS and FQNEAQ. The CDR3 contains 17 residues. The DNA of the CDR3 is TGTGCCAGCAGCTTGTCACAGGGGGCGACGAACACCGGGGAGCTGTTTTTT. Its translation is CASSLSQGATNTGELFF. Full variable domain (outside the CDR3, taken from reference TRBV7-8 and TRBJ2-2): GAGVSQSPRYKVAKRGQDVALRCDPISGHVSLFWYQQALGQGPEFLTYFQNEAQLDKSGLPSDRFFAERPEGSVSTLKIQRTQQEDSAVYLCASSLSQGATNTGELFFGEGSRLTVL.

The genes are TRBV9 and TRBJ2-2; 9 nucleotides match TRBD1. The CDR3 covers 15 residues. V lost 7 bases to trimming and J lost 1 base; unmatched junction nucleotides: 5. Germline-derived CDR1 and CDR2 are SGDLS and YYNGEE. The CDR3 DNA follows: TGTGCCAGCCCGGGACAGGGAGGGAACACCGGGGAGCTGTTTTTT. Protein sequence: CASPGQGGNTGELFF.

The chain carries TRBV28 and TRBJ1-4; possible D gene TRBD1, 5 bases. Trimming left V 6 bases short and J 7 bases short, with 21 bases between. The CDR3 is 16 residues long. Germline CDR1 and CDR2: MDHEN and SYDVKM. The CDR3 DNA reads as TGTGCCAGCAGACACACCAAGGGGATTGTAGGTGAAAAACTGTTTTTT. Residues: CASRHTKGIVGEKLFF.

The rearrangement uses TRBV7-2 and TRBJ2-1; 13 bases are a match to TRBD2. The ends lost 7 bases at V and 9 bases at J; junction bases unmatched: 9. Looked up from germline, CDR1 is SGHTA and CDR2 is FQGNSA. The CDR3 length is 15 residues. Here the CDR3 reads CASKTGTSGVFEQFF. The CDR3 DNA sequence: TGTGCCAGCAAAACCGGGACTAGCGGGGTTTTTGAGCAGTTCTTC.

The V and J genes are TRBV29-1 and TRBJ2-3; 7 positions agree with TRBD2. The CDR3 runs 16 residues. Looked up from germline, CDR1 is SQVTM and CDR2 is ANQGSEA. V was pared by 4 bases and J by 6 bases, with 16 bases of the junction left unmatched. The CDR3 nucleotides are TGCAGCGTTGTCCGGGCTAGCGGAAGCCCATGGGATACGCAGTATTTT. Amino acids: CSVVRASGSPWDTQYF.

This rearrangement joins TRBV7-9 to TRBJ2-7, with TRBD2 as a possible D gene (5 bases). Per the germline V gene, CDR1 is SEHNR and CDR2 is FQNEAQ (reference sequence). V dropped 5 bases and J dropped 2 bases, with 13 bases sitting between them. The CDR3 has 14 amino acids. For the CDR3, the DNA is TGTGCCAGCAGCACCAGGACGGGGACCTACGAGCAGTACTTC. It encodes CASSTRTGTYEQYF.

The gene calls are TRBV5-4 and TRBJ2-7; maybe TRBD2 (5 bases). Trimming left V 4 bases short and J 0 bases short, with 17 bases between. This CDR3 region has 16 residues. CDR1 is SGHNT, CDR2 YYREEE, per germline (reference sequence). The CDR3 sequence is CASSLDGVSSSYEQYF. The CDR3 nucleotides are TGTGCCAGCAGCCTAGACGGGGTCAGCAGCTCCTACGAGCAGTACTTC.

The V gene is TRBV6-1, the J gene TRBJ1-2; 8 bases match TRBD1. This CDR3 contains 17 residues. Germline CDR1 and CDR2: MNHNS and SASEGT. J gave up 7 bases and V 0 bases, and 13 bases lay outside the gene matches. The CDR3: CASSEAGTGWRGSGYTF. CDR3 DNA: TGTGCCAGCAGTGAAGCCGGGACAGGCTGGCGCGGATCTGGCTACACCTTC.

The chain carries TRBV2 and TRBJ2-2; D is possibly TRBD2 (6 bases). This CDR3 contains 15 residues. V gave up 4 bases and J gave up 1 base, with 10 bases separating them. Germline-derived CDR1 and CDR2 are SNHLY and FYNNEI. The CDR3 is CASSVLGGNTGELFF. Here the CDR3 DNA reads TGTGCCAGCAGTGTTCTGGGGGGGAACACCGGGGAGCTGTTTTTT.

The J gene is TRBJ1-1, the V gene TRBV7-9; 8 positions agree with TRBD1. Germline V gene lookup returns CDR1 SEHNR and CDR2 FQNEAQ (reference sequence). Trimming cost V 7 bases and J 5 bases; bases outside gene matches: 6. The CDR3 totals 13 residues. The CDR3 here is CASTGQGSTEAFF. The DNA for the CDR3 is TGTGCCAGCACCGGACAGGGATCAACTGAAGCTTTCTTT.

The chain uses TRBV29-1 and TRBJ1-1; 11 nucleotides match TRBD1. CDR3 length: 14 residues. The V segment lost 7 bases and the J segment 6 bases; nucleotides outside the gene matches: 10. CDR1 SQVTM and CDR2 ANQGSEA come from the germline V gene. The CDR3 DNA sequence: TGCAGCGCTGTTCGAGGGACAGGGGGTTCTGAAGCTTTCTTT. The encoded protein is CSAVRGTGGSEAFF.

The chain couples TRBV27 to TRBJ2-1; TRBD1 agrees at 7 bases. Unmatched junction bases numbered 9, after V lost 4 bases and J lost 0 bases. The CDR3 loop spans 17 amino acids. Germline CDR1 reads MNHEY; CDR2 reads SMNVEV (reference sequence). The CDR3 nucleotides read TGTGCCAGCAGTTCCTCGGACAGGCCTAGCTCCTACAATGAGCAGTTCTTC. It codes for CASSSSDRPSSYNEQFF.

This clone was counted once. This chain links TRBV2 with TRBJ2-1, with 10 bases fitting TRBD1. J was trimmed by 6 bases and V by 6 bases; bases with no gene match: 5. The CDR3 covers 14 residues. The germline V gene has CDR1 SNHLY and CDR2 FYNNEI. CDR3 DNA sequence: TGTGCCAGCAGGGCCGGGACAGGGGTCAATGAGCAGTTCTTC. As protein: CASRAGTGVNEQFF. The entire variable domain, with the rest obtained from reference TRBV2 and TRBJ2-1, is as follows: EPEVTQTPSHQVTQMGQEVILRCVPISNHLYFYWYRQILGQKVEFLVSFYNNEISEKSEIFDDQFSVERPDGSNFTLKIRSTKLEDSAMYFCASRAGTGVNEQFFGPGTRLTVL.

This clone has a single count. This chain connects TRBV7-6 to TRBJ2-6, with 8 bases aligning to TRBD1. J was trimmed by 13 bases and V by 5 bases; bases with no gene match: 13. The CDR3 sequence is 15 residues long. The V gene's germline CDR1 is SGHVS and CDR2 FNYEAQ. CDR3: CASSQRTGQLDVLTF. CDR3 nucleotides: TGTGCCAGCAGCCAGAGGACAGGGCAGTTGGATGTCCTGACTTTC.

The chain carries TRBV10-3 and TRBJ2-1; 7 nucleotides match TRBD2. The V segment lost 7 bases and the J segment 5 bases; nucleotides outside the gene matches: 5. The CDR3 is 13 residues long. Germline CDR1 is ENHRY and CDR2 is SYGVKD. CDR3 sequence (DNA): TGTGCCATCAACGGACGGGGGGACAATGAGCAGTTCTTC. Protein: CAINGRGDNEQFF.

This chain connects TRBV19 to TRBJ2-2; 10 bases align to TRBD2. The CDR3 has 15 residues. Germline CDR1 LNHDA, CDR2 SQIVND (reference sequence). The V segment lost 3 bases and the J segment 6 bases; nucleotides outside the gene matches: 4. CDR3 DNA: TGTGCCAGTAGTATGGCTAGCGGGAGCCCCGGGGAGCTGTTTTTT. Protein: CASSMASGSPGELFF.

This chain connects TRBV18 to TRBJ2-2; a possible D gene is TRBD1 (7 bases). Germline V gene data show CDR1 as KGHSH and CDR2 as LQKENI. The CDR3 extends over 16 amino acids. Trimming left V 4 bases short and J 0 bases short, with 12 bases between. CDR3 nucleotide sequence: TGTGCCAGCTCACATACAGGGGACTCGAACACCGGGGAGCTGTTTTTT. It codes for CASSHTGDSNTGELFF. The full variable domain, rest sourced from reference TRBV18 and TRBJ2-2, is NAGVMQNPRHLVRRRGQEARLRCSPMKGHSHVYWYRQLPEEGLKFMVYLQKENIIDESGMPKERFSAEFPKEGPSILRIQQVVRGDSAAYFCASSHTGDSNTGELFFGEGSRLTVL.

This clone was recorded a few times. CDR3 residues: CASRMTGHSNQPQHF. The CDR3 DNA follows: TGTGCCAGCAGGATGACAGGACATAGCAATCAGCCCCAGCATTTT. The chain uses TRBV28 and TRBJ1-5; weak D call: TRBD1 (6 bases). The ends were cut back, 6 bases at V and 0 bases at J, with 12 bases in the middle. The CDR3 is made up of 15 amino acids. CDR1 is MDHEN and CDR2 is SYDVKM in the germline V gene.

This rearrangement joins TRBV5-5 to TRBJ2-7; weak D call: TRBD1 (5 bases). This CDR3 contains 16 residues. Looked up from germline, CDR1 is SGHKS and CDR2 is YYEKEE (reference sequence). Trimming took 0 bases from V and 2 from J, leaving 15 bases between them. CDR3 sequence (DNA): TGTGCCAGCAGCTTGGCGAGTCCGACAGACACCTACGAGCAGTACTTC. Its protein product is CASSLASPTDTYEQYF.

V usage is TRBV30 and J usage is TRBJ1-5; D ambiguous. The CDR3 covers 14 residues. V lost 2 bases to trimming and J lost 7 bases, with 15 bases between them. CDR1 is GTSNPN, CDR2 SVGIG, per germline (reference sequence). The CDR3 spells CAWSSEVFGQPQHF. CDR3 bases: TGTGCCTGGAGTTCGGAGGTGTTCGGGCAGCCCCAGCATTTT.

The V call is TRBV29-1, the J call TRBJ2-3, with D possibly being TRBD1 (6 bases). The germline V and J ends were trimmed by 4 bases and 3 bases, with 14 bases remaining between them. CDR1 is SQVTM and CDR2 is ANQGSEA in the germline V gene. CDR3 length: 14 residues. The CDR3 DNA reads as TGCAGCGTTGTCCAAACAGGGATGACAGATACGCAGTATTTT. Protein sequence: CSVVQTGMTDTQYF.

The chain joins TRBV3-1 (or the pseudogene TRBV3-2) to TRBJ1-1; D gene unclear. Trimming shortened V by 4 bases and J by 3 bases, and 12 bases separated the two germline ends. This CDR3 spans 14 amino acids. From germline, CDR1 is LGHDT and CDR2 YNNKEL (reference sequence). The CDR3 region is CASSRQTQDTEAFF. The CDR3 nucleotides are TGTGCCAGCAGCCGTCAAACCCAGGACACTGAAGCTTTCTTT.

The chain joins TRBV30 to TRBJ1-2, with D maybe TRBD1 (5 bases). The CDR3 sequence is 14 residues long. The V gene lost 4 bases and the J gene lost 4 bases, with 16 bases spanning the gap. Per the germline V gene, CDR1 is GTSNPN and CDR2 is SVGIG (reference sequence). The DNA for the CDR3 is TGTGCCTGGACCCACACGGGGGTCGGCTATGGCTACACCTTC. This encodes CAWTHTGVGYGYTF.

This chain connects TRBV13 to TRBJ2-7, with 8 bases aligning to TRBD2. CDR3 length: 13 residues. The germline V gene has CDR1 PRHDT and CDR2 FYEKMQ (reference sequence). V gave up 2 bases and J gave up 5 bases; unmatched junction bases: 2. The CDR3 DNA reads as TGTGCCAGCAGCTTACGACTAGCGCACGAGCAGTACTTC. Its protein is CASSLRLAHEQYF.

The table lists this clone with a few counts. The chain employs TRBV30 and TRBJ2-7; D gene uncertain. V was shortened by 4 bases and J by 6 bases, with 16 bases between the two germline ends. This CDR3 is built from 13 residues. The V gene's germline CDR1 is GTSNPN and CDR2 SVGIG (reference sequence). The CDR3 DNA is TGTGCCTGGACTTACGGGTCGTCTGGCGAGCAGTACTTC. Protein sequence: CAWTYGSSGEQYF.

The chain has TRBV3-1 (or the pseudogene TRBV3-2) and TRBJ2-3; 8 bases line up with TRBD2. CDR1 is LGHDT and CDR2 is YNNKEL in the germline V gene (reference sequence). This CDR3 has 13 residues. The J segment lost 4 bases and the V segment lost 9 bases, leaving 6 bases of the junction unmatched. The CDR3 protein is CASGGRPPDTQYF. As DNA, the CDR3 is TGTGCCAGTGGCGGGAGGCCCCCAGATACGCAGTATTTT.

The CDR3 protein is CASSLAGTGIVGFRETQYF. The CDR3 coding sequence is TGCGCCAGCAGCTTGGCCGGGACAGGGATAGTAGGGTTCCGAGAGACCCAGTACTTC. The chain links TRBV5-1 to TRBJ2-5; 9 bases match TRBD1. Germline assignment: CDR1 SGHRS and CDR2 YFSETQ. J was trimmed by 4 bases and V by 0 bases; bases with no gene match: 16. This CDR3 contains 19 residues.

The table lists this clone with a count of one. This chain uses TRBV7-2 with TRBJ2-5; the match to TRBD2 covers 8 bases. The CDR3 length is 15 residues. CDR1 and CDR2 (germline): SGHTA, FQGNSA. V shed 2 bases, J shed 5 bases, and the junction held 7 bases outside the gene matches. The CDR3 loop reads CASSLRAGGVETQYF. CDR3 nucleotides: TGTGCCAGCAGCTTAAGGGCGGGGGGCGTGGAGACCCAGTACTTC.

V usage is TRBV15 and J usage is TRBJ2-2; 8 bases map to TRBD1. The J segment lost 6 bases and the V segment lost 1 base, leaving 1 base of the junction unmatched. Germline V gene sequence: CDR1 LNHNV, CDR2 YYDKDF (reference sequence). The CDR3 has 14 residues. CDR3 coding DNA: TGTGCCACCAGCAGAGGACAGGGGTCCGGGGAGCTGTTTTTT. It codes for CATSRGQGSGELFF.